This T cell receptor (beta chain) was retrieved from a study of memory B cells and T cells in multiple sclerosis listed by TCRdb under 2018. General notes on the study: The study compared the TCR beta repertoires of autoproliferating peripheral T cells with those of brain lesion-infiltrating T cells in multiple sclerosis patients. Two multiple sclerosis patients, for whom either brain lesions at autopsy or brain-infiltrating cells from biopsy were available, were included in TCR sequencing. The paper as a whole reports these results and caveats: Clone-set sizes varied between compartments, which affected the numbers of shared clonotypes and made normalization necessary.

Comments on this clone: Its antigen has not been determined. No base quality values were provided; no much bigger clone lies one nucleotide off.

CDR1 is given as SGHRS and CDR2 as YFSETQ, both from the germline V gene. Between the V and J ends, shortened by 4 bases and 4 bases respectively, the junction contains 14 bases. Taken from cysteine to phenylalanine, the CDR3 has 15 residues. Here the CDR3 DNA is all that survives: 45 bases in frame from base 1. Genomic DNA was extracted, and the immunoSEQ Platform was used to amplify TCRbeta CDR3 regions from that DNA. The immunoSEQ assay used multiplex PCR together with high-throughput sequencing and a bioinformatics pipeline from the vendor. As for how the authors treated the data: Non-productive sequences and CDR3s under 4 amino acids long were removed, and the clonotype frequencies in each sample were recalculated. In immunoSEQ Analyzer 2.0, a clonotype counted as shared when the CDR3 amino acid, V gene and J gene sequences were identical. Repertoire overlap was normalized by dividing shared clonotype counts by the product of both clone-set sizes, scaled by 1000 into arbitrary units. As stored in TCRdb, this immuneACCESS dataset retains in-frame rearrangements with V and J assigned. A fraction of the clones does not appear; measured against another copy, unresolved V genes explain less than half of the discrepancy, and the remainder lacks a known reason. The D gene and trimming were derived from the DNA, and the V and J assignments and clone size from that table. The sample has around 12,000 clones on record, almost 85% of them singletons. The ten largest clones represent 2.8% of the sample.

Autoproliferating (CFSEdim) and non-proliferating (CFSEhi) T cell fractions were sequenced separately after stimulus-free culture of CFSE-labeled PBMCs. A total of approximately 48 million CFSE-labeled PBMCs were cultured for less than eight days without stimulus, and replicate wells were then pooled. PBMCs were labeled with 0.5 to 0.65 uM CFSE and cultured in serum-free AIM-V medium without exogenous stimuli. Before use, PBMCs were isolated by Ficoll density gradient centrifugation and cryopreserved. Using a FACSAria III, live 7-AAD-negative cells were sorted, then washed with PBS and stored frozen at -80 degrees C as dry pellets.

The sequencing sample was made of PBMCs from blood kept in culture. The sequence is built from TRBV5-1 and TRBJ2-2; TRBD1 could be the D gene, as 6 bases match. This TCR came from a human donor with multiple sclerosis. The DNA is TGCGCCAGCAGCCCAGGGGCCTCCAGCACCGGGGAGCTGTTTTTT. Its protein product is CASSPGASSTGELFF.